The 11 T cell receptor beta chains reported below all come from one sample, sequenced in a study of human T cells and chemical hapten exposure. TCRdb re-called the RACE reads through MiXCR, storing one row per CDR3 protein. The table lists about 52,000 distinct CDR3 sequences, approximately 9.5% of them singletons. Documented time point: pre-sensitization, week 0. Indicated treatment: therapeutic diphenylcyclopropenone sensitization with weekly scalp DPC. Unfractionated whole blood yielded the extracted total RNA. The sequencing used whole blood, collected in connection with sensitization to the hapten diphenylcyclopropenone (DPC). The receptor source for this set is a woman in her twenties or thirties with alopecia areata. Some clones in this sample may be carry-over from other donors' samples.

The chain uses TRBV7-2 and TRBJ2-7; D ambiguous. Germline V gene lookup returns CDR1 SGHTA and CDR2 FQGNSA. V was cut by 5 bases and J by 5 bases, with 10 bases left in between. The CDR3 is made up of 12 amino acids. CDR3: CASSRCEDEQYF. CDR3 nucleotide sequence: TGTGCCAGCAGCCGGTGCGAGGACGAGCAGTACTTC. Supplemented by reference TRBV7-2 and TRBJ2-7, the full variable domain reads GAGVSQSPSNKVTEKGKDVELRCDPISGHTALYWYRQSLGQGLEFLIYFQGNSAPDKSGLPSDRFSAERTGGSVSTLTIQRTQQEDSAVYLCASSRCEDEQYFGPGTRLTVT.

This clonotype turned up a few times. The rearrangement joins TRBV24-1 to TRBJ2-3; D tentatively reads TRBD1 or TRBD2 (6 bases each). This CDR3 is built from 16 residues. V gave up 4 bases and J gave up 1 base, with 14 bases separating them. CDR1 KGHDR and CDR2 SFDVKD come from the germline V gene. The CDR3 region is CATSDRGRLGTDTQYF. In DNA form, the CDR3 reads TGTGCCACCAGTGACCGGGGGCGGCTCGGCACAGATACGCAGTATTTT.

This clonotype was detected ten times or more. The chain joins TRBV4-1 to TRBJ1-6; TRBD1 is a possible D gene (6 bases). This CDR3 has 19 amino acids. Germline CDR1 reads MGHRA; CDR2 reads YSYEKL. With 0 bases removed from V and 0 bases from J, the gap between germline ends came to 15 bases. In DNA, the CDR3 is TGCGCCAGCAGCCAAGATCGACAGGACTCGAGCTCCTATAATTCACCCCTCCACTTT. Residues: CASSQDRQDSSSYNSPLHF.

This clonotype has a count of ten or more. The chain carries TRBV6-2 or TRBV6-3 and TRBJ2-1; D might be TRBD2 (8 bases). Germline V gene lookup returns CDR1 MNHEY and CDR2 SVGEGT. The CDR3 is 16 residues long. Trimming removed 10 bases at V and 8 bases at J, with 27 bases between. The CDR3 DNA is TGTGCCACCAAAGAACAGGGGACTAGGGGTGGGGATGAGCAGTTCTTC. Encoded protein: CATKEQGTRGGDEQFF.

This clonotype was found a few times. This rearrangement joins TRBV20-1 to TRBJ2-3; 12 bases align to TRBD2. The CDR3 length is 15 residues. After removal of 5 bases from V and 1 base from J, the junction contained 4 bases not matched to a gene. Germline CDR1 DFQATT, CDR2 SNEGSKA (reference sequence). CDR3 DNA: TGCAGTGCTGCCCGGACTAGCGGGGGCACAGATACGCAGTATTTT. Its protein product is CSAARTSGGTDTQYF.

This clonotype was recorded a few times. This chain joins TRBV28 and TRBJ2-3, with D unresolved. CDR1 and CDR2 from the germline V gene are MDHEN and SYDVKM. Trimming cost V 3 bases and J 4 bases, with 8 bases left between them. CDR3 length: 13 amino acids. Here the CDR3 DNA reads TGTGCCAGCAGTTTGCCAGCCCCAGATACGCAGTATTTT. Translation: CASSLPAPDTQYF.

This clonotype came up many times. The rearrangement links TRBV12-3 or TRBV12-4 to TRBJ1-5; D uncertain. Trimming removed 3 bases at V and 6 bases at J, with 3 bases between. The CDR3 is 11 residues long. DNA of the CDR3: TGTGCCAGCAGTTTGGGTCAGCCCCAGCATTTT. It is translated as CASSLGQPQHF.

This clonotype was detected only a few times. This chain uses TRBV29-1 with TRBJ2-1; D perhaps matches TRBD2 (6 bases). Per the germline V gene, CDR1 is SQVTM and CDR2 is ANQGSEA. Trimming took off 6 bases at V and 0 bases at J, with 12 bases between the two ends. The length of the CDR3 is 14 residues. The CDR3 reads CSVSGQSSYNEQFF. In nucleotides, the CDR3 is TGCAGCGTAAGCGGGCAGAGCTCCTACAATGAGCAGTTCTTC.

In its sample, this clonotype was seen a few times. The chain links TRBV3-1 to TRBJ2-2; 10 bases align to TRBD2. Germline assignment: CDR1 LGHDT and CDR2 YNNKEL (reference sequence). V was pared by 3 bases and J by 1 base, with 2 bases of the junction left unmatched. The CDR3 is 16 amino acids. The DNA of the CDR3 is TGTGCCAGCAGCCATGGACTAGCGGAGAACACCGGGGAGCTGTTTTTT. This codes for CASSHGLAENTGELFF. Complete variable domain (other parts from reference TRBV3-1 and TRBJ2-2): DTAVSQTPKYLVTQMGNDKSIKCEQNLGHDTMYWYKQDSKKFLKIMFSYNNKELIINETVPNRFSPKSPDKAHLNLHINSLELGDSAVYFCASSHGLAENTGELFFGEGSRLTVL.

This clonotype was seen only a few times. The V and J genes are TRBV6-1 and TRBJ2-2, with D hard to call. This CDR3 has 14 amino acids. The germline CDR1 and CDR2 sequences are MNHNS and SASEGT. Trimming removed 3 bases at V and 4 bases at J, with 9 bases between. CDR3 in amino acids: CASSELWRTGELFF. CDR3 in DNA: TGTGCCAGCAGTGAGCTTTGGCGCACCGGGGAGCTGTTTTTT.

This clonotype was seen only a few times. The chain carries TRBV27 and TRBJ2-2; D is unclear. The germline gives CDR1 MNHEY, CDR2 SMNVEV (reference sequence). This CDR3 region has 14 residues. V gave up 6 bases and J gave up 8 bases, with 16 bases separating them. CDR3 in amino acids: CASSALGAAGELFF. The CDR3 DNA is TGTGCCAGCAGCGCGCTCGGCGCAGCAGGGGAGCTGTTTTTT.